The clone carrying this T cell receptor beta chain has only a few counts. Graves' hyperthyroidism is called stable when ophthalmopathy does not progress within 18 months. In patients aged 18 to 65, hyperthyroidism was newly diagnosed, with duration under 2 months. Diagnoses rested on clinical symptoms, serum thyroxine and TRAb, thyroid ultrasound and orbital computed tomography. 10 ml of fresh peripheral blood supplied the PBMCs. The sample belongs to a study of T cells in Graves' hyperthyroidism and ophthalmopathy. Amplification of TCR beta CDR3 regions used RNA as the template. First-round RT-PCR with HTBI primers amplified the TCR CDR3 region. MiXCR, run by TCRdb on the multiplex PCR reads, gives a single entry per CDR3 protein. The profile covers about 350,000 distinct CDR3 sequences, with 14% appearing a single time and just under 25% taken by the ten largest. This clonotype was sampled from a woman between 25 and 40 years old with Graves' hyperthyroidism. Sequencing was done on a sample of blood.

The CDR3 region has the DNA TGTGCCACCAGTGATTTTGTGGAGGGGCACTACGAGCAGTACTTC. This sequence encodes CATSDFVEGHYEQYF. This chain links TRBV24-1 with TRBJ2-7; a weak D match, TRBD2 (6 bases). Germline V lookup: CDR1 KGHDR, CDR2 SFDVKD. This CDR3 contains 15 residues. V lost 1 base and J 3 bases, leaving 12 bases between the germline ends.